Presented here are 11 T cell receptor beta chains from one specimen sequenced in a study of T cell repertoires in cytomegalovirus infection. These receptors have no identified antigens. TCRdb ran MiXCR on the reads and lists one entry per CDR3 protein. This sample has roughly 500,000 distinct CDR3 sequences, with around 35% found just once. The sequences come from cultured PBMCs, collected from culture after CMV antigen stimulation. The receptors originated from a human donor in good health (CMV status not recorded). Some clones in this sample may be carry-over from other donors' samples.

This chain joins TRBV12-3 or TRBV12-4 and TRBJ2-2; D is ambiguous. The CDR3 is made up of 12 amino acids. V was trimmed by 2 bases and J by 10 bases, leaving 8 bases between them. The CDR3 loop is CASSLILVELFF. The CDR3 DNA is TGTGCCAGCAGTTTAATCCTAGTGGAGCTGTTTTTT.

This clonotype was seen a handful of times. This sequence joins TRBV7-9 and TRBJ2-1, with D perhaps TRBD1 (5 bases). The CDR3 totals 16 residues. V lost 5 bases and J lost 4, with 18 bases in between. The V gene's germline CDR1 is SEHNR and CDR2 FQNEAQ (reference sequence). CDR3 amino acids: CASSRRRFGAYNEQFF. The CDR3 DNA is TGTGCCAGCAGCCGTCGACGGTTTGGGGCATACAATGAGCAGTTCTTC.

V usage is TRBV28 and J usage is TRBJ2-1, with TRBD1 matching 11 bases. The germline CDR1 and CDR2 sequences are MDHEN and SYDVKM. The CDR3 consists of 16 residues. Trimming at V came to 1 base and at J to 6 bases, leaving 5 bases not matched to a gene. The CDR3 coding sequence is TGTGCCAGCAGTTTATTGGGACAGGGGGAATTCAATGAGCAGTTCTTC. It yields the protein CASSLLGQGEFNEQFF.

This sequence joins TRBV5-4 and TRBJ1-4; D is undetermined. The CDR3 contains 15 residues. Germline assignment: CDR1 SGHNT and CDR2 YYREEE (reference sequence). Trimming stripped 5 bases from V and 4 bases from J, with 15 bases between. For the CDR3, the DNA is TGTGCCAGCAGTTCGGCGGCCAGTTTTAATGAAAAACTGTTTTTT. This sequence encodes CASSSAASFNEKLFF.

The genes are TRBV29-1 and TRBJ2-1, with D possibly matching TRBD1 (6 bases). Trimming left V 4 bases short and J 7 bases short, with 20 bases between. The CDR3 contains 15 residues. From germline, CDR1 is SQVTM and CDR2 ANQGSEA. The CDR3 protein is CSVAPQGPLKNEQFF. For the CDR3, the DNA is TGCAGCGTTGCCCCCCAGGGGCCGCTAAAGAATGAGCAGTTCTTC.

V usage is TRBV27 and J usage is TRBJ2-7, with TRBD2 identical over 12 bases. The junction had 9 bases not matched to a gene; V was cut back by 6 bases and J by 6 bases. Germline V gene data show CDR1 as MNHEY and CDR2 as SMNVEV (reference sequence). This CDR3 comprises 15 residues. CDR3 protein: CASRPSGLAGGEQYV. The CDR3 DNA reads as TGTGCCAGCAGGCCCTCGGGACTAGCGGGCGGCGAGCAGTACGTC.

In its sample, this clonotype was seen a few times. The chain joins TRBV24-1 to TRBJ1-2; D gene ambiguous. V lost 2 bases, J lost 7 bases, and 10 bases lay in between. CDR1 KGHDR and CDR2 SFDVKD come from the germline V gene. The CDR3 has 13 residues. The CDR3 nucleotides read TGTGCCACCAGTGATTATGGGGAGGTTGGCTACACCTTC. Its translation is CATSDYGEVGYTF.

The table lists this clonotype with a few counts. V and J are TRBV7-6 and TRBJ2-5; the match to TRBD2 covers 9 bases. V shed 1 base and J 4 bases; nucleotides not matched to a gene: 7. Per germline, CDR1 SGHVS and CDR2 FNYEAQ. The length of the CDR3 is 16 residues. CDR3 sequence (DNA): TGTGCCAGCAGCTTAGACGGCGGGAGGGCCGGAGAGACCCAGTACTTC. This gives the protein CASSLDGGRAGETQYF. Full variable domain (missing parts from reference TRBV7-6 and TRBJ2-5): GAGVSQSPRYKVTKRGQDVALRCDPISGHVSLYWYRQALGQGPEFLTYFNYEAQQDKSGLPNDRFSAERPEGSISTLTIQRTEQRDSAMYRCASSLDGGRAGETQYFGPGTRLLVL.

The rearrangement joins TRBV6-1 to TRBJ2-1; 7 bases match TRBD2. The CDR3 spans 16 residues. Germline lookup yields CDR1 MNHNS and CDR2 SASEGT. Trimming removed 2 bases from V and 9 bases from J; junction bases left unmatched: 13. This CDR3 is CASSERAERGTGEQFF. Here the CDR3 DNA reads TGTGCCAGCAGTGAACGAGCTGAGCGGGGAACAGGTGAGCAGTTCTTC.

The V and J genes are TRBV27 and TRBJ1-4; D ambiguous. Germline assignment: CDR1 MNHEY and CDR2 SMNVEV (reference sequence). The CDR3 contains 12 residues. V was cut by 3 bases and J by 8 bases, with 7 bases left in between. This chain's CDR3 is CASSFRGEKLFF. CDR3 nucleotide sequence: TGTGCCAGCAGTTTCAGAGGGGAAAAACTGTTTTTT. Using reference TRBV27 and TRBJ1-4 for the parts outside the CDR3, the full variable domain is EAQVTQNPRYLITVTGKKLTVTCSQNMNHEYMSWYRQDPGLGLRQIYYSMNVEVTDKGDVPEGYKVSRKEKRNFPLILESPSPNQTSLYFCASSFRGEKLFFGSGTQLSVL.

J is TRBJ1-4 and V is TRBV18; the D is unclear. V shed 4 bases and J shed 4 bases, with 7 bases lying between them. Germline V gene data show CDR1 as KGHSH and CDR2 as LQKENI. The CDR3 contains 13 residues. CDR3 sequence reads: CASSRQDNEKLFF. The DNA of the CDR3 is TGTGCCAGCTCACGTCAGGATAATGAAAAACTGTTTTTT.